These 4 T cell receptor beta chains were sequenced from one sample in a study of identical twins (dated by TCRdb to about 2016). Library prep was done by 5' RACE. TCRdb names Illumina HiSeq 2000 as the instrument used. The raw public reads went through TCRdb reprocessing: fastp at Q25, MiXCR clone calling, in-frame beta chains kept. Rows with a matching CDR3 protein are joined into one entry that keeps the most common DNA and genes. The sample includes under 300,000 distinct CDR3 sequences, with more than 12% observed a single time. The ten largest clones take up under 9.5% of the sample. Sequenced sample: memory (CD45RO+) T cells sorted from blood. This specimen's cell subset or site label, per the study, means: CD45RO+ enriched T cells. These receptor sequences come from a woman under 30 in good health.

The rearrangement joins TRBV12-3 or TRBV12-4 to TRBJ2-5, with no clear D. V was trimmed by 6 bases and J by 9 bases, leaving 14 bases between them. There are 12 residues in the CDR3. This CDR3 is CASSAWGRAQYF. The CDR3 DNA reads as TGTGCCAGCAGCGCATGGGGTAGGGCCCAGTACTTC.

The rearrangement uses TRBV28 and TRBJ2-4; tentative D call: TRBD1 (6 bases). This CDR3 is 12 amino acids long. Deletions cut 5 bases from V and 16 bases from J, with 18 bases between. Germline V gives CDR1 MDHEN, CDR2 SYDVKM. The CDR3 DNA is TGTGCCAGCAGTCACGAACAGGGTCATGGATACTTC. Residues: CASSHEQGHGYF.

This clonotype turned up a few times. The gene calls are TRBV14 and TRBJ1-4; the match to TRBD1 covers 7 bases. Germline assignment: CDR1 SGHDN and CDR2 FVKESK. J lost 6 bases, V lost 0 bases, and 7 bases had no gene match. The CDR3 contains 16 residues. The CDR3 loop is CASSQDQRGRYEKLFF. The CDR3 nucleotides read TGTGCCAGCAGCCAAGATCAAAGGGGGCGTTATGAAAAACTGTTTTTT.

This chain's CDR3 is CASSRQNRYAGYTF. The CDR3 nucleotides read TGTGCCAGCAGCCGACAGAACCGCTATGCTGGCTACACCTTC. The chain combines TRBV27 with TRBJ1-2; TRBD1 is a possible D gene (5 bases). In germline, CDR1 is MNHEY, CDR2 SMNVEV (reference sequence). The V end was cut by 6 bases, the J end by 7 bases, with 18 bases between. This CDR3 has 14 amino acids.